A selection of T cell receptor beta chains follows, all from one sample in a study of blood T cell repertoires in COVID-19. Clones were sequenced by immunoSEQ multiplex PCR, and TCRdb holds only the in-frame ones, with some missing. The sample lists 200,000 to 300,000 clones; approximately 89% were seen once. The sequencing input was peripheral blood. The receptors originated from a man aged 40-55 years who had recovered from COVID-19. CDR3s include the opening cysteine and the closing phenylalanine or tryptophan. Fields, in order: V gene, J gene, clone size, D gene, CDR3 protein, CDR3 DNA. D genes are given only for firm matches. Clone size, where shown, is once, few, many, or a class for clones that have expanded.

TRBV4-1	TRBJ2-1	NA	NA	CASSQVTYNEQFF	TGCGCCAGCAGCCAAGTAACCTACAATGAGCAGTTCTTC
TRBV4-2	TRBJ2-2	NA	NA	CASSQEPTGTLELFF	TGTGCCAGCAGCCAAGAACCCACAGGGACCCTAGAGCTGTTTTTT
TRBV10-3	TRBJ2-1	few	TRBD2	CAISELKRGGLNNEQFF	TGTGCCATCAGTGAACTGAAGCGGGGGGGCCTAAACAATGAGCAGTTCTTC
TRBV5-6	TRBJ2-3	NA	NA	CASSLGPPRATDTQYF	TGTGCCAGCAGCTTGGGGCCCCCCAGGGCCACAGATACGCAGTATTTT
TRBV5-4	TRBJ2-7	NA	NA	CASSIIGNGEQYF	TGTGCCAGCAGTATCATCGGGAATGGCGAGCAGTACTTC
TRBV7-3	TRBJ2-1	NA	TRBD1	CASSSGQGAVGNEQFF	TGTGCCAGCAGCTCCGGACAGGGAGCGGTAGGCAATGAGCAGTTCTTC
TRBV19	TRBJ1-4	NA	NA	CASSILLFDEKLFF	TGTGCCAGTAGTATCTTGTTATTCGATGAAAAACTGTTTTTT
TRBV4-1	TRBJ2-3	NA	TRBD2	CASSQTSGGVDTQYF	TGCGCCAGCAGCCAAACTAGCGGGGGGGTAGATACGCAGTATTTT
TRBV10-2	TRBJ2-5	once	TRBD2	CASSEFPGVAGGPIPQETQYF	TGCGCCAGCAGTGAATTTCCCGGAGTAGCGGGGGGGCCGATACCTCAAGAGACCCAGTACTTC
TRBV5-4	TRBJ2-1	few	TRBD2	CASSSRTSGGNEQFF	TGTGCCAGCAGCTCCCGGACTAGCGGGGGCAATGAGCAGTTCTTC
TRBV11-2	TRBJ2-7	NA	NA	CASSLRGGSSYEQYF	TGTGCCAGCAGCCTGAGGGGGGGAAGCTCCTACGAGCAGTACTTC
TRBV12-5	TRBJ1-1	NA	TRBD1	CASGSGQGGMNTEAFF	TGTGCTAGTGGCTCGGGACAGGGGGGAATGAACACTGAAGCTTTCTTT
TRBV6-1	TRBJ2-7	NA	NA	CASSEMGADEQYF	TGTGCCAGCAGTGAAATGGGAGCCGACGAGCAGTACTTC